The text below deals with one T cell receptor beta chain. Its antigen remains unidentified. The data were taken from a study of cytomegalovirus exposure and HLA in healthy donors. The wider study: Clustering assigned 70% to 85% of the 350 to 450 genotyped donors to the Caucasian-associated ancestry cluster.

The CDR3 has 19 amino acids. The germline gives CDR1 LGHNA, CDR2 YNFKEQ. Trimming took 2 bases from V and 3 from J; bases not matched to a gene: 14. Study results and limitations: Most TCRs appeared rarely, but some public TCRs recurred in many donors. Researchers counted around 160 TCR beta chains as cytomegalovirus-associated. In vitro, a few CMV-associated chains proved specific for CMV antigens.

Primers: 60 Vbeta forward and 13 Jbeta reverse. TCRdb's copy holds only in-frame clones and misses some; the assay was immunoSEQ multiplex PCR. The table has around 90,000 clones, 81% seen once. This receptor was identified in a human donor in good health. Sequencing was performed on PBMCs. The J gene is TRBJ2-5, the V gene TRBV4-2; 11 bases line up with TRBD2. The CDR3 sequence is CASSQRWASTSGTEETQYF. The CDR3 DNA reads TGTGCCAGCAGCCAAAGATGGGCTTCGACTAGCGGGACAGAAGAGACCCAGTACTTC.